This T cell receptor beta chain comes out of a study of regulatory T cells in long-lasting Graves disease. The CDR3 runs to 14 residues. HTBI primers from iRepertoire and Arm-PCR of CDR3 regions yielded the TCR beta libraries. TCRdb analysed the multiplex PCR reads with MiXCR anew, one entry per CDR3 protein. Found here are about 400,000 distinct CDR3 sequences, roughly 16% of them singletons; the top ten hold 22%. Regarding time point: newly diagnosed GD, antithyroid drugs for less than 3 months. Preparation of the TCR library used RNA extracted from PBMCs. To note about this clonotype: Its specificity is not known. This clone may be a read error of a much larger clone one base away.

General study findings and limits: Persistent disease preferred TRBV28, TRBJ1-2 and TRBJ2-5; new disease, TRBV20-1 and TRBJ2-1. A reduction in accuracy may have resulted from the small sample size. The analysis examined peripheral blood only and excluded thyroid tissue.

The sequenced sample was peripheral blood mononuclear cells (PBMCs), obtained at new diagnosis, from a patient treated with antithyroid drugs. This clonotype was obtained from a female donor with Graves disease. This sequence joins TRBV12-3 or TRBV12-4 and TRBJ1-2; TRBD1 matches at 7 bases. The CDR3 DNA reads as TGTGCCGGCAGTCCGGGACAGTCCCGGGATGGCTACACCTTC. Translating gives CAGSPGQSRDGYTF.